Listed here are 20 T cell receptor beta chains from one sample, sequenced in a study of blood T cell repertoires in COVID-19. TCRdb's table, derived via immunoSEQ multiplex PCR, lists solely in-frame clones and lacks some. The sample shows tens of thousands of clones, about 83% of them seen only once. Sequencing was performed on peripheral blood. All receptors come from a human donor in a cohort sampled during active COVID-19.

The chain has TRBV4-2 and TRBJ2-3; D possibly corresponds to TRBD2 (6 bases). This CDR3 spans 17 amino acids. Germline CDR1 LGHNA, CDR2 YNFKEQ. V lost 2 bases and J lost 0, with 15 bases in between. The CDR3 DNA reads TGTGCCAGCAGCCAACCAGGACTAACGATTAGCACAGATACGCAGTATTTT. It codes for CASSQPGLTISTDTQYF.

J is TRBJ2-7 and V is TRBV29-1, with a tentative D call TRBD1 (5 bases). Germline CDR1 is SQVTM and CDR2 is ANQGSEA. The CDR3 has 13 residues. The ends were cut back, 6 bases at V and 0 bases at J, with 12 bases in the middle. The CDR3 DNA is TGCAGCGTCAGGGAACTCAGCTCCTACGAGCAGTACTTC. Translated, it gives CSVRELSSYEQYF.

This clone was recorded a few times. The CDR3 nucleotides are TGTGCCAGCAGCTTAAAGGGACAGTTAAACACCATATATTTT. It codes for CASSLKGQLNTIYF. The rearrangement joins TRBV7-8 to TRBJ1-3, with 7 bases that match TRBD1. The CDR3 spans 14 residues. CDR1 and CDR2 (germline): SGHVS, FQNEAQ. V was pared by 2 bases and J by 6 bases, with 4 bases of the junction left unmatched.

V usage is TRBV11-2 and J usage is TRBJ2-3; 7 bases map to TRBD2. V dropped 5 bases and J dropped 2; count of bases not matched to a gene: 4. The CDR3 spans 14 residues. CDR1 is SGHAT, CDR2 FQNNGV, per germline. In DNA, the CDR3 is TGTGCCAGCAGCAAACGGGGGGACACAGATACGCAGTATTTT. Amino acids: CASSKRGDTDTQYF.

This clone was counted a single time. This chain connects TRBV5-1 to TRBJ1-1; D remains unclear. V shed 0 bases and J shed 3 bases, with 9 bases lying between them. Germline V lookup: CDR1 SGHRS, CDR2 YFSETQ. This CDR3 comprises 14 residues. CDR3 nucleotide sequence: TGCGCCAGCAGCTTGGCCCTTGCGGACACTGAAGCTTTCTTT. It is translated as CASSLALADTEAFF.

The V call is TRBV6-6, the J call TRBJ1-1, with no clear D. Germline-derived CDR1 and CDR2 are MNHNY and SVGAGI (reference sequence). Trimming took 2 bases from V and 5 from J, leaving 6 bases between them. The CDR3 consists of 12 residues. The CDR3 sequence: CASSYGGTEAFF. CDR3 DNA sequence: TGTGCCAGCAGTTACGGCGGGACTGAAGCTTTCTTT.

V and J are TRBV7-2 and TRBJ2-7; a weak D match, TRBD2 (5 bases). V dropped 6 bases and J dropped 3 bases, with 12 bases sitting between them. The germline V gene encodes CDR1 SGHTA and CDR2 FQGNSA. This CDR3 region has 13 residues. CDR3 sequence: CASRRTGNYEQYF. CDR3 nucleotides: TGTGCCAGCAGAAGGACTGGAAACTACGAGCAGTACTTC.

V and J are TRBV7-8 and TRBJ2-7; 7 nucleotides match TRBD2. The length of the CDR3 is 16 residues. V shed 0 bases, J shed 3 bases, and the junction held 8 bases outside the gene matches. Germline assignment: CDR1 SGHVS and CDR2 FQNEAQ. In DNA form, the CDR3 reads TGTGCCAGCAGCTTAGCGAATGGACTAGGGAACTACGAGCAGTACTTC. It codes for CASSLANGLGNYEQYF.

About this clone: Compared with germline, one end of the junction differs, possibly owing to a read error. This chain uses TRBV29-1 with TRBJ1-1; no reliable D call. CDR3 length: 8 amino acids. Germline V CDR1 and CDR2: SQVTM, ANQGSEA. The CDR3 is CSVGGTPF. As DNA, the CDR3 is TGCAGCGTTGGCGGCACACCTTTT.

V is TRBV7-9 and J is TRBJ2-7; 10 bases fit TRBD2. With 3 bases clipped from V and 2 bases from J, the junction kept 4 bases outside the gene matches. The CDR3 is 15 residues long. The germline CDR1 and CDR2 sequences are SEHNR and FQNEAQ (reference sequence). CDR3 sequence (DNA): TGTGCCAGCAGCTTGTCCAGCGGGGGGGCCTACGAGCAGTACTTC. This codes for CASSLSSGGAYEQYF.

The V call is TRBV7-6, the J call TRBJ2-7; D might be TRBD1 (6 bases). Germline assignment: CDR1 SGHVS and CDR2 FNYEAQ. The CDR3 totals 15 residues. The ends were cut back, 5 bases at V and 3 bases at J, with 17 bases in the middle. CDR3 sequence reads: CASSPRPQGIYEQYF. Written as DNA, the CDR3 is TGTGCCAGCAGCCCAAGGCCACAGGGAATCTACGAGCAGTACTTC.

This chain uses TRBV10-3 with TRBJ1-6, with unresolved D. Germline CDR1 is ENHRY and CDR2 is SYGVKD. Deletions cut 2 bases from V and 0 bases from J, with 8 bases between. The CDR3 is 16 amino acids. For the CDR3, the DNA is TGTGCCATCAGTGAGAATAGTTTCTCCTATAATTCACCCCTCCACTTT. Residues: CAISENSFSYNSPLHF.

The chain employs TRBV9 and TRBJ2-7; 8 bases match TRBD1. The ends lost 0 bases at V and 5 bases at J; junction bases unmatched: 7. Germline lookup yields CDR1 SGDLS and CDR2 YYNGEE. This CDR3 comprises 15 residues. The CDR3 bases are TGTGCCAGCAGCGTAGTAGGGGACAGGACCCACGAGCAGTACTTC. Its translation is CASSVVGDRTHEQYF. Full variable domain (remainder filled in from reference TRBV9 and TRBJ2-7): DSGVTQTPKHLITATGQRVTLRCSPRSGDLSVYWYQQSLDQGLQFLIQYYNGEERAKGNILERFSAQQFPDLHSELNLSSLELGDSALYFCASSVVGDRTHEQYFGPGTRLTVT.

The chain joins TRBV2 to TRBJ2-2; 9 nucleotides align to TRBD2. After removal of 6 bases from V and 7 bases from J, the junction contained 6 bases not matched to a gene. Germline-derived CDR1 and CDR2 are SNHLY and FYNNEI. CDR3 size: 14 residues. CDR3 sequence (DNA): TGTGCCAGCAGGGAGGGACTAGCTAGCGGGGAGCTGTTTTTT. This sequence encodes CASREGLASGELFF. The full variable domain, completed using reference TRBV2 and TRBJ2-2, is EPEVTQTPSHQVTQMGQEVILRCVPISNHLYFYWYRQILGQKVEFLVSFYNNEISEKSEIFDDQFSVERPDGSNFTLKIRSTKLEDSAMYFCASREGLASGELFFGEGSRLTVL.

V is TRBV7-2 and J is TRBJ2-6; 9 bases match TRBD1. The CDR3 has 16 amino acids. CDR1 is SGHTA and CDR2 is FQGNSA in the germline V gene. V trimming: 5 bases; J trimming: 2 bases; junction bases outside the gene matches: 4. CDR3 in DNA: TGTGCCAGCAGCCCCAGGACAGGGGCTGGGGCCAACGTCCTGACTTTC. Residues: CASSPRTGAGANVLTF.

The chain recombines TRBV7-6 with TRBJ2-7; a possible D gene is TRBD1 (6 bases). V was shortened by 5 bases and J by 7 bases, with 21 bases between the two germline ends. Germline V lookup: CDR1 SGHVS, CDR2 FNYEAQ. The CDR3 covers 15 residues. The CDR3 coding sequence is TGTGCCAGCAGCAGATCGGACAGTCTCGTTCAGGAGCAGTACTTC. Its protein is CASSRSDSLVQEQYF.

This chain connects TRBV29-1 to TRBJ2-7; TRBD1 matches 8 bases. J lost 2 bases, V lost 2 bases, and 5 bases had no gene match. Looked up from germline, CDR1 is SQVTM and CDR2 is ANQGSEA. CDR3 length: 14 amino acids. The CDR3 protein is CSVEKTGEAYEQYF. The CDR3 nucleotides are TGCAGCGTTGAAAAGACAGGGGAGGCCTACGAGCAGTACTTC.

The chain has TRBV10-3 and TRBJ1-2; possibly TRBD1 for D (5 bases). The CDR3 is 12 residues long. V lost 2 bases and J lost 7, with 8 bases in between. Germline-derived CDR1 and CDR2 are ENHRY and SYGVKD. This CDR3 is CAISEQGFGYTF. In nucleotides, the CDR3 is TGTGCCATCAGTGAGCAGGGATTTGGCTACACCTTC.

The chain uses TRBV5-1 and TRBJ1-5; D not resolved. This CDR3 spans 14 amino acids. Germline loops: CDR1 SGHRS, CDR2 YFSETQ. V lost 0 bases to trimming and J lost 1 base, with 5 bases between them. The chain's CDR3 is CASSLGGSNQPQHF. For the CDR3, the DNA is TGCGCCAGCAGCTTGGGAGGCAGCAATCAGCCCCAGCATTTT.

The chain combines TRBV30 with TRBJ1-5; TRBD1 matches at 8 bases. CDR3 length: 13 residues. CDR1 and CDR2 (germline): GTSNPN, SVGIG (reference sequence). The V gene end was trimmed by 5 bases and the J gene end by 6 bases; junction bases not matched to a gene: 6. CDR3: CAWARGRGQPQHF. The CDR3 DNA follows: TGTGCCTGGGCCAGGGGGCGCGGTCAGCCCCAGCATTTT.